This T cell receptor beta chain stems from a study of blood T cells in healthy people across ages. Then a second PCR, running about 7 to 11 cycles, was carried out with a sample-barcoded 5' primer and a J-beta primer mix. Each TCR beta cDNA got a 12-nucleotide random molecular identifier. Each sample provided no less than 2.5 million CDR3-containing paired-end reads. MiXCR, run by TCRdb on the 5' RACE reads, gives a single entry per CDR3 protein. The top ten hold roughly 2% of the sample, which has over 1,500,000 distinct CDR3 sequences, around 50% seen once. Germline V CDR1 and CDR2: WNHNN, SYGVQD (reference sequence). V was cut by 6 bases and J by 3 bases, with 6 bases left in between. The CDR3 totals 12 residues. The sample, roughly 9.1 milliliters of peripheral blood, was drawn from each donor. Samples each had at least 6 micrograms of total RNA extracted.

The TCR sequence derives from a middle-aged woman in good health. J is TRBJ1-5 and V is TRBV10-1; the D is unclear. The sequenced sample consisted of blood. The CDR3 loop reads CASSDNNQPQHF. CDR3 bases: TGCGCCAGCAGCGACAACAATCAGCCCCAGCATTTT.